This entry lists 22 T cell receptor beta chains sequenced from one sample in a study of shared clonotypes between healthy human individuals. Produced via immunoSEQ multiplex PCR; TCRdb's table is partial and in-frame only. This table holds about 2.5 million clones, 85% to 95% found once. The sample comprised naive CD4+ T cells from PBMCs. Indicated subset: CD45RA+ positively selected. All receptors derive from a man younger than 35 in good health. Some clones in this sample may be carry-over from other donors' samples.

The chain uses TRBV9 and TRBJ2-5, with D possibly matching TRBD2 (6 bases). Trimming stripped 3 bases from V and 5 bases from J, with 23 bases between. Germline loops: CDR1 SGDLS, CDR2 YYNGEE. The CDR3 is made up of 17 amino acids. The DNA for the CDR3 is TGTGCCAGCAGCGGAGGAGACCCAGCTGTTGGGGGGGAGACCCAGTACTTC. Translating it yields CASSGGDPAVGGETQYF.

This chain links TRBV5-4 with TRBJ2-1; D unclear. Trimming took 2 bases from V and 8 from J, leaving 14 bases between them. Germline V gene lookup returns CDR1 SGHNT and CDR2 YYREEE (reference sequence). The CDR3 has 14 amino acids. The CDR3 nucleotides are TGTGCCAGCAGCTTTCCCCCCCGTGGCGATGAGCAGTTCTTC. Amino acid sequence: CASSFPPRGDEQFF.

Comments on this clone: Other DNA variants within this sample encode the same CDR3. For the CDR3, the DNA is TGTGCCAGCAGTTTATCGGGAGCAAATGAGCAGTTCTTC. Protein: CASSLSGANEQFF. The rearrangement uses TRBV11-3 and TRBJ2-1, with TRBD2 as a possible D gene (6 bases). Trimming removed 6 bases from V and 7 bases from J, with 13 bases in between. Germline CDR1 SGHNT, CDR2 YENEEA. CDR3 length: 13 residues.

The V call is TRBV28, the J call TRBJ1-3; unclear D gene. The germline V gene encodes CDR1 MDHEN and CDR2 SYDVKM. V was cut by 10 bases and J by 8 bases, with 18 bases left in between. The CDR3 runs 13 residues. The CDR3: CATTRALLDTIYF. CDR3 in DNA: TGTGCCACCACGAGGGCCCTGTTGGACACCATATATTTT.

The chain has TRBV30 and TRBJ2-7, with D perhaps TRBD2 (5 bases). Trimming removed 5 bases from V and 1 base from J, with 9 bases in between. This CDR3 has 12 residues. The germline gives CDR1 GTSNPN, CDR2 SVGIG (reference sequence). The CDR3 DNA follows: TGTGCCTGGGCCGGACTGTCCTACGAGCAGTACTTC. It translates to CAWAGLSYEQYF.

This clone was found once. CDR3 sequence (DNA): TGTGCCAGCGGCGCACGGACTAGCGGGAGGTTCGAGCAGTACTTC. The encoded protein is CASGARTSGRFEQYF. This chain joins TRBV6-5 and TRBJ2-7; 14 bases line up with TRBD2. V trimming: 8 bases; J trimming: 6 bases; junction bases outside the gene matches: 9. From germline, CDR1 is MNHEY and CDR2 SVGAGI. The CDR3 extends over 15 amino acids.

The rearrangement links TRBV27 to TRBJ2-7, with D tentatively TRBD1 (5 bases). The CDR3 extends over 15 amino acids. The germline V gene encodes CDR1 MNHEY and CDR2 SMNVEV (reference sequence). The V and J ends lost 4 bases and 7 bases respectively, with 20 bases between them. The CDR3, as DNA: TGTGCCAGCAGTTCGACTTGGCAGGGCAAACCGGAGCAGTACTTC. This encodes CASSSTWQGKPEQYF.

The DNA for the CDR3 is TGTGCCAGCAGGCTACAGACAGGAGGCAACTATGGCTACACCTTC. Its translation is CASRLQTGGNYGYTF. The chain joins TRBV6-5 to TRBJ1-2, with D possibly matching TRBD1 (6 bases). CDR3 length: 15 amino acids. Trimming left V 6 bases short and J 2 bases short, with 16 bases between. The germline CDR1 and CDR2 sequences are MNHEY and SVGAGI.

The V and J genes are TRBV27 and TRBJ1-3; D not resolved. CDR1 MNHEY and CDR2 SMNVEV come from the germline V gene (reference sequence). The length of the CDR3 is 14 residues. Trimming pared 9 bases from V and 0 bases from J, leaving 12 bases between. The DNA for the CDR3 is TGTGCCAGTAAGCGGTTGGGCTCTGGAAACACCATATATTTT. Its translation is CASKRLGSGNTIYF.

Concerning this clone: Different DNA sequences within this sample yield the same CDR3. V and J are TRBV9 and TRBJ2-7; TRBD2 matches at 13 bases. The CDR3 has 16 residues. The germline V gene has CDR1 SGDLS and CDR2 YYNGEE. The junction had 6 bases not matched to a gene; V was cut back by 4 bases and J by 2 bases. CDR3 sequence (DNA): TGTGCCAGCAGCCCAAGAGGGACTAGCGGGACCTACGAGCAGTACTTC. This encodes CASSPRGTSGTYEQYF.

The rearrangement links TRBV20-1 to TRBJ2-1, with 8 bases matching TRBD1. Per germline, CDR1 DFQATT and CDR2 SNEGSKA (reference sequence). The junction had 7 bases not matched to a gene; V was cut back by 6 bases and J by 15 bases. The CDR3 consists of 10 residues. The CDR3 region has the DNA TGCAGTGCGGGCGATGACAGGGGGTTCTTC. Protein product: CSAGDDRGFF.

The CDR3 nucleotides are TGTGCCTGGGCGGCAGGCTTTAGCTCCTATAATTCACCCCTCCACTTT. Translated, it gives CAWAAGFSSYNSPLHF. The V gene is TRBV30, the J gene TRBJ1-6, with D uncertain. Trimming stripped 5 bases from V and 0 bases from J, with 14 bases between. CDR3 length: 16 amino acids. The germline V gene encodes CDR1 GTSNPN and CDR2 SVGIG (reference sequence).

The chain uses TRBV19 and TRBJ1-5; 7 bases match TRBD1. The CDR3 loop spans 15 amino acids. CDR1 and CDR2 (germline): LNHDA, SQIVND (reference sequence). J was trimmed by 5 bases and V by 6 bases; bases with no gene match: 10. CDR3 nucleotides: TGTGCCAGTAGCACGGGACAGCTAAATCATCAGCCCCAGCATTTT. Translation gives CASSTGQLNHQPQHF.

This clone was observed a single time. The V call is TRBV9, the J call TRBJ1-3; D possibly corresponds to TRBD1 (5 bases). CDR1 is SGDLS and CDR2 is YYNGEE in the germline V gene. The CDR3 runs 15 residues. V shed 7 bases and J shed 5 bases, with 19 bases lying between them. The CDR3 DNA sequence: TGTGCCAGCGGCCCCGCCGGGACCTCCAGAAACACCATATATTTT. Its translation is CASGPAGTSRNTIYF.

V gene TRBV7-9 combines with J gene TRBJ2-3; the D is unclear. This CDR3 comprises 13 residues. Looked up from germline, CDR1 is SEHNR and CDR2 is FQNEAQ (reference sequence). Trimming pared 2 bases from V and 2 bases from J, leaving 5 bases between. This CDR3 reads CASSLWVTDTQYF. As DNA, the CDR3 is TGTGCCAGCAGCTTATGGGTCACAGATACGCAGTATTTT. The whole variable domain, remainder taken from reference TRBV7-9 and TRBJ2-3, is DTGVSQNPRHKITKRGQNVTFRCDPISEHNRLYWYRQTLGQGPEFLTYFQNEAQLEKSRLLSDRFSAERPKGSFSTLEIQRTEQGDSAMYLCASSLWVTDTQYFGPGTRLTVL.

The chain combines TRBV4-2 with TRBJ2-7; 7 bases line up with TRBD2. Germline-derived CDR1 and CDR2 are LGHNA and YNFKEQ. With V trimmed by 0 bases and J by 5 bases, 4 bases remained unmatched. This CDR3 has 14 residues. Written as DNA, the CDR3 is TGTGCCAGCAGCCAAGAGGCAGGGAGGGACGAGCAGTACTTC. This sequence encodes CASSQEAGRDEQYF.

The chain employs TRBV27 and TRBJ2-2, with 7 bases lining up with TRBD1. The germline CDR1 and CDR2 sequences are MNHEY and SMNVEV (reference sequence). The V segment lost 5 bases and the J segment 13 bases; nucleotides outside the gene matches: 25. The CDR3 extends over 18 amino acids. CDR3 region: CASSPLVGQAVISFRLFF. CDR3 nucleotides: TGTGCCAGCAGTCCACTAGTCGGACAGGCCGTCATATCTTTTCGGCTGTTTTTT.

For this clone: The same CDR3 can be traced to other DNA sequences in this sample. The chain employs TRBV28 and TRBJ2-3, with no clear D. Germline CDR1 MDHEN, CDR2 SYDVKM. The CDR3 has 11 amino acids. The V end was cut by 6 bases, the J end by 0 bases, with 1 base between. CDR3 loop: CASRSTDTQYF. The CDR3 DNA sequence: TGTGCCAGCAGGAGCACAGATACGCAGTATTTT.

This clone has only a few counts. This rearrangement joins TRBV5-1 to TRBJ1-2; D is possibly TRBD1 (6 bases). Germline V gene lookup returns CDR1 SGHRS and CDR2 YFSETQ. V gave up 4 bases and J gave up 4 bases, with 14 bases separating them. The CDR3 sequence is 14 residues long. The CDR3 loop reads CASSNLQGGYGYTF. The CDR3 nucleotides are TGCGCCAGCAGCAACCTACAGGGTGGCTATGGCTACACCTTC.

The J gene is TRBJ1-3, the V gene TRBV7-6, with D unresolved. Trimming pared 2 bases from V and 0 bases from J, leaving 5 bases between. Germline V CDR1 and CDR2: SGHVS, FNYEAQ. The CDR3 is made up of 14 amino acids. This CDR3 reads CASSLSSSGNTIYF. The CDR3 nucleotides read TGTGCCAGCAGCTTATCGAGCTCTGGAAACACCATATATTTT.

The rearrangement joins TRBV30 to TRBJ1-6, with 10 nucleotides matching TRBD1. The trim removed 1 base at V and 3 bases at J, leaving 6 bases unmatched. The germline V gene has CDR1 GTSNPN and CDR2 SVGIG (reference sequence). This CDR3 contains 17 residues. The CDR3 loop reads CAWSARDRGFYNSPLHF. The CDR3 region has the DNA TGTGCCTGGAGTGCCCGGGACAGGGGATTCTATAATTCACCCCTCCACTTT. Supplemented by reference TRBV30 and TRBJ1-6, the full variable domain reads SQTIHQWPATLVQPVGSPLSLECTVEGTSNPNLYWYRQAAGRGLQLLFYSVGIGQISSEVPQNLSASRPQDRQFILSSKKLLLSDSGFYLCAWSARDRGFYNSPLHFGNGTRLTVT.

This clone came up once. CDR3 loop: CASSLVDKNIQYF. The CDR3 region has the DNA TGTGCCAGCAGCTTAGTGGACAAAAACATTCAGTACTTC. The V gene is TRBV7-4, the J gene TRBJ2-4; no definite D call. V lost 1 base to trimming and J lost 3 bases, with 4 bases between them. The CDR3 consists of 13 residues. Germline V gene data show CDR1 as SGHVT and CDR2 as SQSDAQ.